These 18 T cell receptor beta chains share one sample of origin, sequenced in a study of T cell responses to AZD1222 COVID-19 vaccine. Method: immunoSEQ multiplex PCR; TCRdb's copy keeps in-frame clones and lacks some. The table has more than 150,000 clones, 75% to 95% seen once. This specimen consisted of peripheral blood, obtained on day 0 of AZD1222 vaccination. These receptors all stem from an adult in good health.

The chain carries TRBV5-1 and TRBJ2-7, with TRBD2 matching 8 bases. Looked up from germline, CDR1 is SGHRS and CDR2 is YFSETQ. The CDR3 runs 15 residues. The V segment lost 4 bases and the J segment 2 bases; nucleotides outside the gene matches: 8. In DNA, the CDR3 is TGCGCCAGCAGCACGACCGCGGGGGGAACCTACGAGCAGTACTTC. Its translation: CASSTTAGGTYEQYF. The full variable domain, rest sourced from reference TRBV5-1 and TRBJ2-7, is KAGVTQTPRYLIKTRGQQVTLSCSPISGHRSVSWYQQTPGQGLQFLFEYFSETQRNKGNFPGRFSGRQFSNSRSEMNVSTLELGDSALYLCASSTTAGGTYEQYFGPGTRLTVT.

This clone was seen more than once but under ten times. The genes are TRBV6-6 and TRBJ2-7; D is ambiguous. V was pared by 2 bases and J by 2 bases, with 10 bases between. CDR3 length equals 14 residues. Germline CDR1 is MNHNY and CDR2 is SVGAGI (reference sequence). CDR3: CASSYTSDTYEQYF. CDR3 DNA: TGTGCCAGCAGTTACACTTCAGATACCTACGAGCAGTACTTC.

The rearrangement uses TRBV19 and TRBJ1-2; possibly TRBD1 for D (6 bases). This CDR3 spans 15 amino acids. Between the trimmed V and J ends, which lost 9 bases and 8 bases, there was a span of 25 bases. Germline V gene lookup returns CDR1 LNHDA and CDR2 SQIVND (reference sequence). The CDR3 DNA reads TGTGCCAGCCTGGACAGCCCCAGCGGATTACGGGGCTACACCTTC. Its translation is CASLDSPSGLRGYTF.

Written as DNA, the CDR3 is TGTGCCAGCAGCTTAGGAGTGCAGGGGGCCAGAGAGACCCAGTACTTC. Translation: CASSLGVQGARETQYF. The V and J genes are TRBV11-2 and TRBJ2-5, with TRBD1 identical over 8 bases. The germline V gene has CDR1 SGHAT and CDR2 FQNNGV. With 1 base clipped from V and 4 bases from J, the junction kept 8 bases outside the gene matches. The CDR3 contains 16 residues.

The table lists this clone with a few counts. The chain has TRBV29-1 and TRBJ2-7, with TRBD2 matching 8 bases. Trimming took 6 bases from V and 2 from J; bases not matched to a gene: 15. This CDR3 region has 16 residues. Germline V gives CDR1 SQVTM, CDR2 ANQGSEA. CDR3 sequence: CSVAIPRGSGTYEQYF. CDR3 bases: TGCAGCGTCGCAATACCTCGGGGTAGCGGGACCTACGAGCAGTACTTC.

The genes are TRBV7-6 and TRBJ1-2; weak D call: TRBD1 (6 bases). Germline V gene data show CDR1 as SGHVS and CDR2 as FNYEAQ. The CDR3 is 14 amino acids. Trimming removed 0 bases at V and 10 bases at J, with 15 bases between. As DNA, the CDR3 is TGTGCCAGCAGCTTAGCGAGGCAGGGGTCCCCCTACACCTTC. As protein: CASSLARQGSPYTF.

The rearrangement uses TRBV7-8 and TRBJ2-4, with D possibly TRBD1 on 6 matching bases. Looked up from germline, CDR1 is SGHVS and CDR2 is FQNEAQ. The CDR3 loop spans 17 amino acids. V lost 0 bases, J lost 3 bases, and 15 bases lay in between. CDR3 region: CASSLALRQGLKNIQYF. The CDR3 DNA reads as TGTGCCAGCAGCTTAGCGCTACGGCAGGGGCTCAAAAACATTCAGTACTTC.

The chain has TRBV6-5 and TRBJ2-7; TRBD1 might be the D (6 bases). Germline CDR1 is MNHEY and CDR2 is SVGAGI. V lost 0 bases and J lost 3, with 15 bases in between. This CDR3 comprises 16 residues. The CDR3 DNA reads as TGTGCCAGCAGTTACTCGATTTTGGCAGGGGTCTACGAGCAGTACTTC. Translated: CASSYSILAGVYEQYF.

This clone was seen only once. The genes are TRBV6-5 and TRBJ2-1, with TRBD2 matching 14 bases. The CDR3 has 15 residues. Trimming took 5 bases from V and 4 from J; bases not matched to a gene: 1. CDR1 is MNHEY, CDR2 SVGAGI, per germline. CDR3 in amino acids: CASSRLAGGYNEQFF. The CDR3 DNA follows: TGTGCCAGCAGTCGACTAGCGGGAGGGTACAATGAGCAGTTCTTC.

V and J are TRBV27 and TRBJ2-7; 8 nucleotides agree with TRBD2. Losses at the gene ends were 6 bases for V and 6 bases for J; bases not matched to a gene: 13. This CDR3 is 15 amino acids long. Germline values: CDR1 MNHEY, CDR2 SMNVEV (reference sequence). CDR3 loop: CASSPGGGGFSEQYF. CDR3 coding DNA: TGTGCCAGCAGCCCCGGGGGGGGAGGGTTTAGCGAGCAGTACTTC.

The chain carries TRBV2 and TRBJ2-7; D possibly uses TRBD1 or TRBD2 (5 bases each). The germline gives CDR1 SNHLY, CDR2 FYNNEI. V was shortened by 5 bases and J by 2 bases, with 13 bases between the two germline ends. There are 14 residues in the CDR3. The CDR3 nucleotides read TGTGCCAGCAGTCTCCTGGGACGGCCCTACGAGCAGTACTTC. It yields the protein CASSLLGRPYEQYF.

CDR3 bases: TGTGCCATCAGTGATGGGGGTGGAGGTCAGGGGGTCGGCAATCAGCCCCAGCATTTT. Its translation: CAISDGGGGQGVGNQPQHF. The rearrangement uses TRBV10-3 and TRBJ1-5; 7 nucleotides agree with TRBD1. Per the germline V gene, CDR1 is ENHRY and CDR2 is SYGVKD. The CDR3 is 19 residues long. V gave up 3 bases and J gave up 2 bases; unmatched junction bases: 16.

CDR3: CAISGTAGHEQFF. CDR3 bases: TGTGCCATCAGTGGGACAGCGGGTCATGAGCAGTTCTTC. The genes are TRBV10-3 and TRBJ2-1; D tentatively fits TRBD1 or TRBD2 (6 bases each). This CDR3 contains 13 residues. With 4 bases removed from V and 8 bases from J, the gap between germline ends came to 12 bases. Germline CDR1 ENHRY, CDR2 SYGVKD.

The chain uses TRBV7-2 and TRBJ2-7, with 11 bases matching TRBD1. The CDR3 covers 15 residues. Germline V gene lookup returns CDR1 SGHTA and CDR2 FQGNSA. The trim removed 5 bases at V and 6 bases at J, leaving 9 bases unmatched. CDR3 loop: CASSQRLGQGGEQYF. The CDR3 nucleotides read TGTGCCAGCAGCCAACGGCTGGGACAGGGGGGCGAGCAGTACTTC.

The chain recombines TRBV30 with TRBJ2-5, with 9 bases matching TRBD1. Germline trimming cut 3 bases from V and 5 bases from J; bases unmatched to any gene: 7. The CDR3 is 14 amino acids. Germline CDR1 reads GTSNPN; CDR2 reads SVGIG (reference sequence). The chain's CDR3 is CAWRNRGPGETQYF. In nucleotides, the CDR3 is TGTGCCTGGAGAAACAGGGGGCCTGGGGAGACCCAGTACTTC.

This sequence joins TRBV23-1 and TRBJ2-7, with D perhaps matching TRBD1 (5 bases). TRBV23-1 is labeled an ORF, and its function is uncertain. Deletions cut 3 bases from V and 3 bases from J, with 24 bases between. This CDR3 spans 18 amino acids. The CDR3 sequence is CASSQGSRAPLLLYEQYF. The CDR3 nucleotides read TGCGCCAGCAGTCAGGGGTCCAGGGCACCTCTACTCCTCTACGAGCAGTACTTC.

The rearrangement links TRBV10-2 to TRBJ2-5, with TRBD2 matching 7 bases. The trim removed 7 bases at V and 4 bases at J, leaving 12 bases unmatched. The CDR3 consists of 15 residues. The germline V gene has CDR1 WSHSY and CDR2 SAAADI. DNA for the CDR3: TGCGCCAGCATGGCGGGAGAAGGGGTGGTAGAGACCCAGTACTTC. Amino acid sequence: CASMAGEGVVETQYF.

This chain connects TRBV10-3 to TRBJ1-5; D is undetermined. V lost 2 bases and J 1 base, leaving 9 bases between the germline ends. This CDR3 has 15 amino acids. Germline assignment: CDR1 ENHRY and CDR2 SYGVKD. The CDR3 spells CAISEAGLSNQPQHF. The CDR3 coding sequence is TGTGCCATCAGTGAGGCGGGGTTGAGCAATCAGCCCCAGCATTTT.